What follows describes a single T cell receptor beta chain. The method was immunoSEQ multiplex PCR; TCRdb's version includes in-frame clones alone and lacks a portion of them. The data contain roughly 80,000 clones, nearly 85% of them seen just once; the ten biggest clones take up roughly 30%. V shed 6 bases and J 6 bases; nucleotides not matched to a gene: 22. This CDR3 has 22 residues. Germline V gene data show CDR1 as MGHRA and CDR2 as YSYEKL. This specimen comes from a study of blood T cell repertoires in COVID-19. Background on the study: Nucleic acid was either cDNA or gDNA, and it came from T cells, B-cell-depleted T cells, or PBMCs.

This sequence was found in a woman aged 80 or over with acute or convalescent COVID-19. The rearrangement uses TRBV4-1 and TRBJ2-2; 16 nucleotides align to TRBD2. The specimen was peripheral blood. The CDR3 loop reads CASRSLLGRTGTSGRAPGELFF. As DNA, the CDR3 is TGCGCCAGCAGATCACTTCTAGGGCGCACCGGGACTAGCGGGAGGGCCCCCGGGGAGCTGTTTTTT.